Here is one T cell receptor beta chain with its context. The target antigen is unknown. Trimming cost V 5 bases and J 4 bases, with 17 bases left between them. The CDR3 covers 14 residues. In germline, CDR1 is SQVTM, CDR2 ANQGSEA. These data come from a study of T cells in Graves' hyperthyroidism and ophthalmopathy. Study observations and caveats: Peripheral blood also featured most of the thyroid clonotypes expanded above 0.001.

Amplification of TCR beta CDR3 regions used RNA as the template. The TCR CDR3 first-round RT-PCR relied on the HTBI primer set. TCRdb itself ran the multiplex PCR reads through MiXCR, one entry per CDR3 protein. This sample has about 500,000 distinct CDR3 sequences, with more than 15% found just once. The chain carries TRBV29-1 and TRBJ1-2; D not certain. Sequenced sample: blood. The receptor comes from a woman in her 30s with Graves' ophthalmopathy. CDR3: CSVNAQGGGYGYTF. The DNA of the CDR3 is TGCAGCGTTAATGCCCAAGGAGGAGGCTATGGCTACACCTTC.